A selection of T cell receptor beta chains follows, all from one sample in a study of T cell clonotyping in hematopoietic cell transplantation. The data were produced by immunoSEQ multiplex PCR, yet TCRdb's version contains in-frame clones alone and is incomplete. The data contain around 12,000 clones, about four fifths of them singletons. This specimen was PBMCs, taken 100 days after allogeneic stem cell transplant. The receptors shown here come from a female patient aged 40-50 years who had an allogeneic stem cell transplant from a related donor, so T cells may come from the graft donor. Some clones in this sample may be carry-over from other donors' samples. The CDR3 runs from the conserved cysteine through the conserved F or W. Each record gives: CDR3 length, D gene, V gene, J gene, clone size, CDR3 DNA, CDR3 protein. A D gene is named only where the DNA matches it firmly. Where a row states a size, it is once, few, many or the class of an expanded clone; other rows omit it.

13,-,TRBV2,TRBJ2-7,-,TGTGCCAGCAGTTCCCAGGGGGGGTACGAGCAGTACTTC,CASSSQGGYEQYF
14,-,TRBV9,TRBJ1-2,-,TGTGCCAGCAGCGTAGTTGACCCCCGGAGTGGCTACACCTTC,CASSVVDPRSGYTF
16,TRBD1,TRBV5-1,TRBJ2-5,-,TGCGCCAGCAGCGTCTTGGGACAGGGGGCTAAAGAGACCCAGTACTTC,CASSVLGQGAKETQYF
12,TRBD2,TRBV29-1,TRBJ2-7,-,TGCAGCGACCGGGACTACGTCTACGAGCAGTACTTC,CSDRDYVYEQYF
16,TRBD1,TRBV27,TRBJ1-5,-,TGTGCCAGCAGTCCCCGACAGGGTCTGGTCAATCAGCCCCAGCATTTT,CASSPRQGLVNQPQHF
15,-,TRBV10-3,TRBJ1-1,-,TGTGCCATCAGGACCCCAGACAGGCAGAACACTGAAGCTTTCTTT,CAIRTPDRQNTEAFF
11,-,TRBV14,TRBJ1-1,-,TGTGCCAGCAGCCACCACACTGAAGCTTTCTTT,CASSHHTEAFF
15,TRBD1,TRBV4-3,TRBJ1-5,-,TGCGCCAGCAGCCAGGACAGGGGGCTGTTTCAGCCCCAGCATTTT,CASSQDRGLFQPQHF
15,TRBD1,TRBV18,TRBJ1-1,-,TGTGCCAGCTCCCGGGTAGGGGGCGTAATCACTGAAGCTTTCTTT,CASSRVGGVITEAFF
15,TRBD2,TRBV30,TRBJ2-7,-,TGTGCCTTCCTGGGAGGGAGTGCGAGCTCCTACGAGCAGTACTTC,CAFLGGSASSYEQYF
15,-,TRBV25-1,TRBJ1-2,-,TGTGCCAGCAGTGAATGGGGGCAGTACTTCGATGGCTACACCTTC,CASSEWGQYFDGYTF
16,-,TRBV14,TRBJ1-2,-,TGTGCCAGCAGCAAGATAGGTGGGGGCGCTAACTATGGCTACACCTTC,CASSKIGGGANYGYTF
13,TRBD1,TRBV6-1,TRBJ2-7,-,TGTGCCAGCAGCGGGACAGGACACTACGAGCAGTACTTC,CASSGTGHYEQYF
16,TRBD1,TRBV14,TRBJ2-3,-,TGTGCCAGCAGCCAAGAGTGGACAGGGGGCCTCGGTACGCAGTATTTT,CASSQEWTGGLGTQYF
16,TRBD1,TRBV19,TRBJ1-5,-,TGTGCCAGTAGTATAGCGACAGGGTTGTGGAATCAGCCCCAGCATTTT,CASSIATGLWNQPQHF
16,-,TRBV6-1,TRBJ1-2,-,TGTGCCAGCAGTGACCGGGACAACCTCCCGCTCTATGGCTACACCTTC,CASSDRDNLPLYGYTF
13,TRBD1,TRBV25-1,TRBJ2-7,-,TGTGCCACGGGACAGGGAAGCTCCTACGAGCAGTACTTC,CATGQGSSYEQYF
15,TRBD1,TRBV4-3,TRBJ1-5,few,TGCGCCAGCAGCCATCGGACAGGGTTCAATCAGCCCCAGCATTTT,CASSHRTGFNQPQHF
13,TRBD2,TRBV6-4,TRBJ2-1,-,TGTGCCAGCTCGCGGGAGGTTGTCGATGAGCAGTTCTTC,CASSREVVDEQFF
12,TRBD1,TRBV2,TRBJ1-1,-,TGTGCCAGCAGAACAGGGGGCAACAAAGCTTTCTTT,CASRTGGNKAFF
11,-,TRBV2,TRBJ1-1,once,TGTGCCAGCACGATGAACACTGAAGCTTTCTTT,CASTMNTEAFF
16,-,TRBV4-3,TRBJ2-6,-,TGCGCCAGCAGCCAAGACAGGGGCTCTGGGGCCAACGTCCTGACTTTC,CASSQDRGSGANVLTF
11,-,TRBV14,TRBJ2-7,-,TGTGCCACCAGTAGGGGCTACGAGCAGTACTTC,CATSRGYEQYF
16,TRBD1,TRBV7-7,TRBJ2-1,once,TGTGCCAGCAGTCCAACCGGGACAGGGGGGATCAATGAGCAGTTCTTC,CASSPTGTGGINEQFF
14,TRBD1,TRBV27,TRBJ1-5,-,TGTGCCAGCAGTTTGGACAGGCTCAATCAGCCCCAGCATTTT,CASSLDRLNQPQHF
11,-,TRBV5-8,TRBJ2-3,-,TGTGCCAGCAGCTTGGCAGATACGCAGTATTTT,CASSLADTQYF
13,-,TRBV6-5,TRBJ2-7,-,TGTGCCAGCAGCCTACTAGGGGACTACGAGCAGTACTTC,CASSLLGDYEQYF
13,-,TRBV25-1,TRBJ2-7,-,TGTGCCAGCAGTGAATGGGGGCAGCAGGAGCAGTACTTC,CASSEWGQQEQYF
14,TRBD1,TRBV30,TRBJ2-2,few,TGTGCCTGGCGATGGGGGACAGACACCGGGGAGCTGTTTTTT,CAWRWGTDTGELFF
14,-,TRBV11-3,TRBJ2-7,few,TGTGCCAGCAGCTCGGGGAATTCTCCCTACGAGCAGTACTTC,CASSSGNSPYEQYF
14,-,TRBV25-1,TRBJ1-3,-,TGTGCCAGCAGAGATTACAGGGAAGGAAACACCATATATTTT,CASRDYREGNTIYF
14,-,TRBV6-5,TRBJ1-4,-,TGTGCCAGCAGTTACGGGGTTGGCTCTGAAAAACTGTTTTTT,CASSYGVGSEKLFF
14,TRBD2,TRBV7-2,TRBJ2-1,-,TGTGCCAGCAGCTTAGGGACTAGCAGCTATGAGCAGTTCTTC,CASSLGTSSYEQFF
14,TRBD1,TRBV6-5,TRBJ1-3,-,TGTGCCAGTAGGGGACAGAGCTCTGGAAACACCATATATTTT,CASRGQSSGNTIYF
15,TRBD1,TRBV4-1,TRBJ1-2,-,TGCGCCAGCAGCCAAGATTCCGGGACAGGCTATGGCTACACCTTC,CASSQDSGTGYGYTF
15,TRBD1,TRBV7-9,TRBJ1-2,-,TGTGCCAGCAGCTTAGTGGGGACAGGGGAATATGGCTACACCTTC,CASSLVGTGEYGYTF